This record concerns one T cell receptor beta chain sequence. The sample comes from a study of blood T cell repertoires in COVID-19. Study as a whole: COVID-19 samples collected from the United States, Italy and Spain covered acute and convalescent phases. Sources were T cells, B-cell-depleted T cells, or PBMCs; the material itself was cDNA or gDNA.

As handled by the study authors: Cell counts per sample came from amplifying reference gene primers. Profiled with immunoSEQ multiplex PCR; TCRdb holds only in-frame clones, not every one. The V and J calls and clone size are taken from that table; D and trimming were inferred from the DNA. The sample carries fewer than 500,000 clones, more than 85% recorded once. The clonotype originates from a woman in her 30s with acute or convalescent COVID-19. What was sequenced was peripheral blood.

This CDR3 is CASSRTGGAADTQYF. CDR3 DNA sequence: TGTGCCAGCAGCCGGACAGGGGGCGCGGCAGATACGCAGTATTTT. The chain carries TRBV14 and TRBJ2-3; 11 bases are a match to TRBD1. Germline V gene lookup returns CDR1 SGHDN and CDR2 FVKESK. The CDR3 covers 15 residues. The V and J ends lost 4 bases and 4 bases, in that order; junction bases with no gene match: 4.